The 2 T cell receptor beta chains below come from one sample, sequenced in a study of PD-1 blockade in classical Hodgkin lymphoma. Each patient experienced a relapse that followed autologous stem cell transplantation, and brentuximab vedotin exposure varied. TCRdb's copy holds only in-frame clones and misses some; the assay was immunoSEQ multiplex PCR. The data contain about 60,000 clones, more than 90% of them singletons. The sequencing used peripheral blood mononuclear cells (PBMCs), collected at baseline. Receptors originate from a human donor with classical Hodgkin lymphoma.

CDR3: CASSPRLAQSTDTQYF. DNA of the CDR3: TGTGCCAGCTCACCCAGACTAGCGCAAAGCACAGATACGCAGTATTTT. The V call is TRBV18, the J call TRBJ2-3; TRBD2 matches 8 bases. The germline CDR1 and CDR2 sequences are KGHSH and LQKENI. Trimming at V came to 3 bases and at J to 0 bases, leaving 5 bases not matched to a gene. CDR3 length: 16 residues.

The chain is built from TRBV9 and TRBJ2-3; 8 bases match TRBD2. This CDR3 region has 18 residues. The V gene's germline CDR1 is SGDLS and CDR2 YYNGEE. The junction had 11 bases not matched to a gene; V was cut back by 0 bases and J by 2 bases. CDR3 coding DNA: TGTGCCAGCAGCGTAGGTCCAAGCAGCGGGAGTACCACAGATACGCAGTATTTT. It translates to CASSVGPSSGSTTDTQYF.